The 5 T cell receptor beta chains presented below share a single source sample, sequenced in a study of cytomegalovirus exposure and HLA in healthy donors. TCRdb's table, derived via immunoSEQ multiplex PCR, lists solely in-frame clones and lacks some. This repertoire shows 150,000 to 200,000 clones, approximately 90% found once; its top ten account for 1.4%. The specimen sequenced was PBMCs. These receptors were collected from a woman aged 25 to 39 in good health and CMV-seronegative.

The rearrangement uses TRBV25-1 and TRBJ2-1, with TRBD2 matching 9 bases. The CDR3 runs to 16 residues. The V and J ends lost 8 bases and 0 bases, in that order; junction bases with no gene match: 8. Per germline, CDR1 MGHDK and CDR2 SYGVNS. The CDR3 reads CASCCGGARSYNEQFF. CDR3 nucleotide sequence: TGTGCCAGCTGCTGCGGGGGGGCTCGCTCCTACAATGAGCAGTTCTTC. Full variable domain (rest looked up from reference TRBV25-1 and TRBJ2-1): EADIYQTPRYLVIGTGKKITLECSQTMGHDKMYWYQQDPGMELHLIHYSYGVNSTEKGDLSSESTVSRIRTEHFPLTLESARPSHTSQYLCASCCGGARSYNEQFFGPGTRLTVL.

This clone has at least ten counts. The rearrangement uses TRBV5-4 and TRBJ1-2, with D perhaps matching TRBD1 (6 bases). Trimming left V 7 bases short and J 5 bases short, with 15 bases between. Germline loops: CDR1 SGHNT, CDR2 YYREEE (reference sequence). This CDR3 is 13 amino acids long. DNA for the CDR3: TGTGCCAGCTCCCAGGGGTCACAATATGGCTACACCTTC. Residues: CASSQGSQYGYTF.

The chain employs TRBV7-8 and TRBJ2-7; 10 nucleotides align to TRBD1. CDR3 size: 15 residues. The V and J ends lost 4 bases and 6 bases, in that order; junction bases with no gene match: 9. The germline gives CDR1 SGHVS, CDR2 FQNEAQ. CDR3 region: CASSSTPGQGFEQYF. In nucleotides, the CDR3 is TGTGCCAGCAGCTCAACTCCGGGACAGGGGTTCGAGCAGTACTTC.

The gene calls are TRBV13 and TRBJ2-3, with D unresolved. V shed 2 bases and J shed 0 bases, with 9 bases lying between them. Germline CDR1 reads PRHDT; CDR2 reads FYEKMQ (reference sequence). This CDR3 comprises 15 residues. The CDR3 is CASSLSRHSTDTQYF. The CDR3 DNA follows: TGTGCCAGCAGCTTATCTAGGCATAGCACAGATACGCAGTATTTT.

V and J are TRBV6-6 and TRBJ1-2, with 7 bases matching TRBD1. V lost 4 bases to trimming and J lost 3 bases; unmatched junction nucleotides: 8. The CDR3 consists of 15 residues. Germline assignment: CDR1 MNHNY and CDR2 SVGAGI (reference sequence). In nucleotides, the CDR3 is TGTGCCAGCAGTTGGGCGCCTGGGACAGACTATGGCTACACCTTC. This gives the protein CASSWAPGTDYGYTF.